Each of the 6 T cell receptor beta chains below was sequenced from the same sample in a study of radiotherapy plus CTLA-4 blockade in lung cancer (dated by TCRdb to between 2018 and 2020). The library was produced with the immunoSEQ multiplex PCR assay. TCRdb mirrors the immuneACCESS table, restricted to in-frame sequences. Some clones are absent from its copies; in checked studies, under half trace to an unresolved V gene, and the reason for the others is unknown. Recorded for this sample are around 99,000 clones; around 90% of them occurred a single time. The ten largest clones take up roughly 4.9% of the sample. Sequenced material: peripheral blood, taken from a patient treated with radiotherapy plus ipilimumab. The receptor source for this set is a human donor with non-small cell lung cancer that progressed on radiotherapy plus ipilimumab.

The sample holds a few counts of this clone. This sequence joins TRBV21-1 and TRBJ2-7; TRBD1, as called in the table, went unchecked against the DNA. TRBV21-1 is a documented pseudogene. This CDR3 is built from 15 residues. CDR3 coding DNA: TGTGCCAGCAGCCTCTCCGGGACAGGGGGCGACGAGCAGTACTTC. This encodes CASSLSGTGGDEQYF.

V usage is TRBV9 and J usage is TRBJ2-1, with 10 nucleotides matching TRBD1. The CDR3 is 16 amino acids. Germline V CDR1 and CDR2: SGDLS, YYNGEE. The V segment lost 3 bases and the J segment 10 bases; nucleotides outside the gene matches: 13. The CDR3 reads CASSGLSGTGVEEQFF. The DNA for the CDR3 is TGTGCCAGCAGCGGTTTGAGTGGGACAGGGGTGGAGGAGCAGTTCTTC.

The chain links TRBV29-1 to TRBJ2-7; TRBD1 aligns across 10 bases. The CDR3 is 13 residues long. Germline-derived CDR1 and CDR2 are SQVTM and ANQGSEA. V was clipped by 4 bases and J by 8 bases; unmatched bases: 8. The CDR3 loop is CSVGGQGVMKQYF. The DNA of the CDR3 is TGCAGCGTTGGTGGACAGGGGGTTATGAAGCAGTACTTC.

This clone occurred once. The V and J genes are TRBV7-8 and TRBJ1-5; the match to TRBD1 covers 7 bases. Per the germline V gene, CDR1 is SGHVS and CDR2 is FQNEAQ. The ends lost 1 base at V and 1 base at J; junction bases unmatched: 4. The CDR3 runs to 16 residues. CDR3 loop: CASSLEGTASNQPQHF. CDR3 nucleotides: TGTGCCAGCAGCTTAGAGGGGACAGCAAGCAATCAGCCCCAGCATTTT. The entire variable domain, with the rest obtained from reference TRBV7-8 and TRBJ1-5, is as follows: GAGVSQSPRYKVAKRGQDVALRCDPISGHVSLFWYQQALGQGPEFLTYFQNEAQLDKSGLPSDRFFAERPEGSVSTLKIQRTQQEDSAVYLCASSLEGTASNQPQHFGDGTRLSIL.

This chain joins TRBV19 and TRBJ2-1, with D unresolved. The V end was cut by 0 bases, the J end by 4 bases, with 10 bases between. The CDR3 has 15 residues. CDR1 LNHDA and CDR2 SQIVND come from the germline V gene (reference sequence). The CDR3 nucleotides are TGTGCCAGTAGTATAGATCTCGAGATTTACAATGAGCAGTTCTTC. It yields the protein CASSIDLEIYNEQFF.

The V and J genes are TRBV7-2 and TRBJ2-1, with a weak D call TRBD2 (5 bases). Germline CDR1 is SGHTA and CDR2 is FQGNSA. CDR3 length equals 14 residues. V was trimmed by 4 bases and J by 13 bases, leaving 20 bases between them. CDR3 nucleotide sequence: TGTGCCAGCAGCTCCACCAGCATACAGCGGCGTCAGTTCTTC. Translated, it gives CASSSTSIQRRQFF.